This T cell receptor beta chain was obtained from a study of cytomegalovirus exposure and HLA in healthy donors. In the PCR, 60 Vbeta and 13 Jbeta primers were used. Generated by immunoSEQ multiplex PCR, the TCRdb table keeps only in-frame clones and is missing some. The sample has 95,000 to 150,000 clones; 65% to 80% are singletons. The J segment lost 2 bases and the V segment lost 6 bases, leaving 2 bases of the junction unmatched. This CDR3 contains 13 residues. Germline V gene lookup returns CDR1 KGHSH and CDR2 LQKENI. Input material: PBMCs. This TCR was recovered from a man aged 25 to 45 in good health and CMV-seronegative. The chain uses TRBV18 and TRBJ2-5, with TRBD1 matching 8 bases. As DNA, the CDR3 is TGTGCCAGCTCCCGGACAGGGCAAGAGACCCAGTACTTC. Its translation: CASSRTGQETQYF.